This TCR beta chain was sequenced for a study of cytomegalovirus exposure and HLA in healthy donors. 13 Jbeta primers and 60 Vbeta primers were used for the PCR. Data came from immunoSEQ multiplex PCR; TCRdb stores just in-frame clones and leaves some out. Counted here are roughly 120,000 clones, roughly 68% occurring once; the ten biggest clones make up roughly 0.87%. This clone is a singleton in its sample. Its specificity is not known. V shed 1 base and J shed 3 bases, with 6 bases lying between them. The germline CDR1 and CDR2 sequences are SGHAT and FQNNGV. The length of the CDR3 is 13 residues. Broader study findings: For TCR beta chains, V- and J-gene trimming was later linked to a missense DCLRE1C variant. HLA-A and HLA-B allele assignments for most subjects were reportedly predicted accurately using TCR beta sequences. In vitro assays verified that three CMV-associated chains recognized CMV antigens specifically.

Sequenced material: PBMCs. This TCR came from a woman aged 30 to 39 in good health and CMV-seronegative. The rearrangement uses TRBV11-2 and TRBJ1-1, with a weak D call TRBD1 (5 bases). The CDR3 spells CASSLAGYTEAFF. The CDR3 nucleotides read TGTGCCAGCAGCTTAGCAGGGTACACTGAAGCTTTCTTT. Full variable domain (rest looked up from reference TRBV11-2 and TRBJ1-1): EAGVAQSPRYKIIEKRQSVAFWCNPISGHATLYWYQQILGQGPKLLIQFQNNGVVDDSQLPKDRFSAERLKGVDSTLKIQPAKLEDSAVYLCASSLAGYTEAFFGQGTRLTVV.